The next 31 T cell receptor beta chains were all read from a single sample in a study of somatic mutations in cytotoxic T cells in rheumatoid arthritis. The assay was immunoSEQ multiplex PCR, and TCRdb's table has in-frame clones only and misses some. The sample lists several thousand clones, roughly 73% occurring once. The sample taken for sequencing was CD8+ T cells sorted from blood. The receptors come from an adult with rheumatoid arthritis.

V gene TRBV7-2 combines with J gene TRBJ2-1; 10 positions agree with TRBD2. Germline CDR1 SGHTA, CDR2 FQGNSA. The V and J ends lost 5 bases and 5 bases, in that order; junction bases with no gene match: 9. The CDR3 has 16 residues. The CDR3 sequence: CASSPIAGGPNNEQFF. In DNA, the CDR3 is TGTGCCAGCAGCCCGATAGCGGGAGGCCCCAACAATGAGCAGTTCTTC.

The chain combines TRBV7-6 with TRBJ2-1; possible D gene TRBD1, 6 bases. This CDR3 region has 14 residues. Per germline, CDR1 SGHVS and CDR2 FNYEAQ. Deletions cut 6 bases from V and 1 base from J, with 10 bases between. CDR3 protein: CASSQGGSYNEQFF. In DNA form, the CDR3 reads TGTGCCAGCAGTCAAGGGGGTTCCTACAATGAGCAGTTCTTC. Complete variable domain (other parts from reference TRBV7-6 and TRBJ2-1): GAGVSQSPRYKVTKRGQDVALRCDPISGHVSLYWYRQALGQGPEFLTYFNYEAQQDKSGLPNDRFSAERPEGSISTLTIQRTEQRDSAMYRCASSQGGSYNEQFFGPGTRLTVL.

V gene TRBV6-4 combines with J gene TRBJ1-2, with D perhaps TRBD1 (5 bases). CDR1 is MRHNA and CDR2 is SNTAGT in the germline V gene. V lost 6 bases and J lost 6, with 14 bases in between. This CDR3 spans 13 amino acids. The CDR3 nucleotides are TGTGCCAGCAGACGGGGCACCTGGGATGGCTACACCTTC. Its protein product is CASRRGTWDGYTF.

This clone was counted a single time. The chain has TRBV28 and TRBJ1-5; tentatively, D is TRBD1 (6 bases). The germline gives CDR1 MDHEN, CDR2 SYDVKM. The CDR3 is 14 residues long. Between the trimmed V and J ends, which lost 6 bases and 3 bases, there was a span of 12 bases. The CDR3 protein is CASSLRQVNQPQHF. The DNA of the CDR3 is TGTGCCAGCAGCCTTAGACAGGTCAATCAGCCCCAGCATTTT.

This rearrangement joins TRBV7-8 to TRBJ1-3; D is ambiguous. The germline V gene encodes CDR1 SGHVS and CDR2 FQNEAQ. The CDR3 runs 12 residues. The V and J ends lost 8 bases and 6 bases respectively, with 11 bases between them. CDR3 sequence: CASRKEANTIYF. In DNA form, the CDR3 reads TGTGCCAGCCGAAAGGAGGCAAACACCATATATTTT.

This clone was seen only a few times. Here the CDR3 DNA reads TGTGCCAGCAGCCCCGGACTAGCGGGAGTTGAGCAGTTCTTC. Its translation is CASSPGLAGVEQFF. The chain joins TRBV4-2 to TRBJ2-1; TRBD2 matches at 13 bases. This CDR3 contains 14 residues. CDR1 and CDR2 from the germline V gene are LGHNA and YNFKEQ. V lost 4 bases, J lost 9 bases, and 3 bases stayed unmatched.

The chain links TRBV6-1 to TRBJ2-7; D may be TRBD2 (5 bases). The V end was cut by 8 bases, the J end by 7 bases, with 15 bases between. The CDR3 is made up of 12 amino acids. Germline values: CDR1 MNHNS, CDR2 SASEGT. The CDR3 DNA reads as TGTGCCAGCTCCGACCCAACGGGGGAGCAGTACTTC. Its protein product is CASSDPTGEQYF.

In DNA, the CDR3 is TGTGCCAGCTCACGGTTGGGGGCCTTTCTAGCTTTCTTT. Protein product: CASSRLGAFLAFF. The chain has TRBV18 and TRBJ1-1; tentatively, D is TRBD1 (6 bases). Trimming removed 4 bases at V and 10 bases at J, with 16 bases between. Germline lookup yields CDR1 KGHSH and CDR2 LQKENI. This CDR3 contains 13 residues.

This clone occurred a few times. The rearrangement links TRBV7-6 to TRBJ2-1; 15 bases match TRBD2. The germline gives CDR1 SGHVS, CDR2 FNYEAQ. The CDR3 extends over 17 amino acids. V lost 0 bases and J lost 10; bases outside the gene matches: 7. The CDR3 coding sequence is TGTGCCAGCAGCTTAGCCGTAGGACTAGCGGGGGGGCAAGAGCAGTTCTTC. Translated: CASSLAVGLAGGQEQFF.

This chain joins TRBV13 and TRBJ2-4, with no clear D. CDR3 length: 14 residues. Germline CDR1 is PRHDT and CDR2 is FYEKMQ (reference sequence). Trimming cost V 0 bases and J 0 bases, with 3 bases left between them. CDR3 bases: TGTGCCAGCAGCTTAGGACTAGCCAAAAACATTCAGTACTTC. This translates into CASSLGLAKNIQYF.

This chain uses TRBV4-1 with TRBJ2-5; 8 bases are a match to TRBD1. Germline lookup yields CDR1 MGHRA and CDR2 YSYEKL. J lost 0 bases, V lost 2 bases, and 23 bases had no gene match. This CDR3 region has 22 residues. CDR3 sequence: CASSQFFSVLQGVPSYQETQYF. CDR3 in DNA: TGCGCCAGCAGCCAATTTTTCTCTGTGTTACAGGGGGTCCCTTCGTACCAAGAGACCCAGTACTTC.

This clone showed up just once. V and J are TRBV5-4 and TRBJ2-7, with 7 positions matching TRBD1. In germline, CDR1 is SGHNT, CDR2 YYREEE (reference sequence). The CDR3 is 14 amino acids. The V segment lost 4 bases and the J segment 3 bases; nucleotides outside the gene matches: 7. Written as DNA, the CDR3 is TGTGCCAGCAGCCCTTCGACAGGGATCTACGAGCAGTACTTC. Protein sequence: CASSPSTGIYEQYF.

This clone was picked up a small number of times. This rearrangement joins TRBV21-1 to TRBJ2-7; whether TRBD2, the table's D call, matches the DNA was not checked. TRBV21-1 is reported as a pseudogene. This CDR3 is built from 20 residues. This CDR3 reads CASSLGELAGGLRGENEQYF. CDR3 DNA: TGTGCCAGCAGCCTCGGCGAGCTAGCGGGAGGTTTGAGGGGGGAAAACGAGCAGTACTTC.

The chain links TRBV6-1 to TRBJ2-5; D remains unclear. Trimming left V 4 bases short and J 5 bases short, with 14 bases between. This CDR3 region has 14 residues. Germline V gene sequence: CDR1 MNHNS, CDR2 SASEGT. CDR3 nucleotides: TGTGCCAGCAGTGGGTTGGAGCTCGGCGAGACCCAGTACTTC. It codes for CASSGLELGETQYF.

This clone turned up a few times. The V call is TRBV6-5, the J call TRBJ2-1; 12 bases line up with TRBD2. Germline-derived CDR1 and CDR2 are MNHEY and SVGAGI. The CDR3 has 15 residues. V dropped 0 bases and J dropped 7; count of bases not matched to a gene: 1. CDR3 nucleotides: TGTGCCAGCAGTTACTCGACTAGCGGGAGTAATGAGCAGTTCTTC. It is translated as CASSYSTSGSNEQFF.

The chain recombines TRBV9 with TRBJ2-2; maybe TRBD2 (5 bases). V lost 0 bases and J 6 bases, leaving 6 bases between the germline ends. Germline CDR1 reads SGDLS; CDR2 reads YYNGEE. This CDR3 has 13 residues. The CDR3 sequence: CASSVEGAGELFF. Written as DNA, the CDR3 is TGTGCCAGCAGCGTAGAGGGAGCCGGGGAGCTGTTTTTT.

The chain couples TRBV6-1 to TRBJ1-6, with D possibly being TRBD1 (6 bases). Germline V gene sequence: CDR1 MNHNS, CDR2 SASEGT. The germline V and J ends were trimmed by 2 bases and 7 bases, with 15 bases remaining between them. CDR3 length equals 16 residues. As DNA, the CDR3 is TGTGCCAGCAGTGAAATGGGGGGCGTCTTGAATTCACCCCTCCACTTT. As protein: CASSEMGGVLNSPLHF.

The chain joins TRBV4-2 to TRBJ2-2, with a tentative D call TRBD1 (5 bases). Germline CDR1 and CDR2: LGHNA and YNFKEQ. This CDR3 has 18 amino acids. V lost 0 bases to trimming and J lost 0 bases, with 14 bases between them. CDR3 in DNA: TGTGCCAGCAGCCAAGATACCGCAGCAGGGACGAACACCGGGGAGCTGTTTTTT. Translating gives CASSQDTAAGTNTGELFF.

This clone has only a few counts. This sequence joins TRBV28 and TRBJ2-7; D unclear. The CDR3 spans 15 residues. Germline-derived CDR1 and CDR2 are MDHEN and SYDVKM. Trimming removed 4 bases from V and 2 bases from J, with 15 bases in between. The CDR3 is CASSSRGGRTYEQYV. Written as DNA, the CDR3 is TGTGCCAGCAGTTCCCGAGGCGGCCGGACCTACGAGCAGTACGTC.

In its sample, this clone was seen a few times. The CDR3 DNA is TGCAGTGCTAGAATCCTGGGAGAGCAGTACTTC. This gives the protein CSARILGEQYF. The chain joins TRBV20-1 to TRBJ2-7; D uncertain. Trimming pared 2 bases from V and 7 bases from J, leaving 9 bases between. This CDR3 spans 11 amino acids. Germline V CDR1 and CDR2: DFQATT, SNEGSKA (reference sequence).

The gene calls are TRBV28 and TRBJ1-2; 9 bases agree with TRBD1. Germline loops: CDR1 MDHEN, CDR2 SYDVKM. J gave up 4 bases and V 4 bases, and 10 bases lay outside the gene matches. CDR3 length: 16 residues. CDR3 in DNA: TGTGCCAGCAGTTCAACCGACAGGGGGGGTGGCTATGGCTACACCTTC. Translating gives CASSSTDRGGGYGYTF.

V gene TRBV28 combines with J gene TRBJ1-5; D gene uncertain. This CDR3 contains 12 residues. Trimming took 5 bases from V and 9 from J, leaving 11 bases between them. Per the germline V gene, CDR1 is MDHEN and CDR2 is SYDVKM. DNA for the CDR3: TGTGCCAGCAGTCGAACGGCGCTGCCCCAGCATTTT. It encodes CASSRTALPQHF.

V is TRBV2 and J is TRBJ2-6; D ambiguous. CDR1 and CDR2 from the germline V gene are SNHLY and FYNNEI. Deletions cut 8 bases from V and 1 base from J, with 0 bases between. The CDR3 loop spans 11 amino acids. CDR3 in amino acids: CASSGANVLTF. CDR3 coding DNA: TGTGCCAGCTCTGGGGCCAACGTCCTGACTTTC. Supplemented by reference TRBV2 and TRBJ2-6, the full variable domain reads EPEVTQTPSHQVTQMGQEVILRCVPISNHLYFYWYRQILGQKVEFLVSFYNNEISEKSEIFDDQFSVERPDGSNFTLKIRSTKLEDSAMYFCASSGANVLTFGAGSRLTVL.

The CDR3 loop reads CASSPAVDTGELFF. The DNA of the CDR3 is TGTGCCAGCAGCCCCGCCGTGGACACCGGGGAGCTGTTTTTT. V gene TRBV7-3 combines with J gene TRBJ2-2, with D hard to call. CDR3 length: 14 amino acids. The germline V and J ends were trimmed by 5 bases and 3 bases, with 10 bases remaining between them. Looked up from germline, CDR1 is SGHTA and CDR2 is FQGTGA.

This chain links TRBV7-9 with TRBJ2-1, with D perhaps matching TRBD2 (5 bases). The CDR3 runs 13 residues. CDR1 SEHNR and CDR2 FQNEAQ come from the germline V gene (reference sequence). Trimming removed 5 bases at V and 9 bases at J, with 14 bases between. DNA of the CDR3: TGTGCCAGCAGCGTGGACTCCGCAATTGAGCAGTTCTTC. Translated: CASSVDSAIEQFF.

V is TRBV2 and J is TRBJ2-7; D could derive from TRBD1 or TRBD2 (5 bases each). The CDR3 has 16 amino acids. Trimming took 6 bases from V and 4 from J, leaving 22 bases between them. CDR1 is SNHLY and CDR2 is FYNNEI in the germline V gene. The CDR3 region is CASSDNPGTGKYEQYV. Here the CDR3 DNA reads TGTGCCAGCAGCGACAACCCCGGGACGGGGAAGTACGAGCAGTACGTC.

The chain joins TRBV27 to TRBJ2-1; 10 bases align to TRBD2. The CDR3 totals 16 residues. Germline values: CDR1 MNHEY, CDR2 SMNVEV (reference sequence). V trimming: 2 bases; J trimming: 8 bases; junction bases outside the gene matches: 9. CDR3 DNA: TGTGCCAGCAGTTTAAGCCCCAGCGGGGGGGGCCATGAGCAGTTCTTC. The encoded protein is CASSLSPSGGGHEQFF.

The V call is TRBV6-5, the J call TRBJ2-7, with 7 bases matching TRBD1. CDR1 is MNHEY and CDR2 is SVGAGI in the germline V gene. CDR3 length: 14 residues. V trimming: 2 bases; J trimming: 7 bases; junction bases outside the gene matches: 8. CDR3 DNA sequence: TGTGCCAGCAGTTACGGTACAGGGGATCGGGAGCAGTACTTC. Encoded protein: CASSYGTGDREQYF.

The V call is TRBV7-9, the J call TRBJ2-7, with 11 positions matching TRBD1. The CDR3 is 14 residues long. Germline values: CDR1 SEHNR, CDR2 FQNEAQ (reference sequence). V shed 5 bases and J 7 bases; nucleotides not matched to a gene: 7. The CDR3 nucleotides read TGTGCCAGCAGCGGGGGGACAGGGGGTATGGAGCAGTACTTC. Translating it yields CASSGGTGGMEQYF.

CDR3 loop: CSAGSGATHTDTQYF. The CDR3 DNA reads TGCAGCGCCGGTAGCGGGGCGACTCACACAGATACGCAGTATTTT. This chain uses TRBV29-1 with TRBJ2-3; 8 positions match TRBD2. Losses at the gene ends were 7 bases for V and 2 bases for J; bases not matched to a gene: 11. The germline gives CDR1 SQVTM, CDR2 ANQGSEA. This CDR3 comprises 15 residues.

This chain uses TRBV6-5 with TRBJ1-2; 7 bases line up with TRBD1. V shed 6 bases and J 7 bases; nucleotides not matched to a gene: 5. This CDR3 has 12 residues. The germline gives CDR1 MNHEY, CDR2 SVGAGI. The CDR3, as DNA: TGTGCCAGCAGGCGGACAGGAGGTGGCTACACCTTC. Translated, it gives CASRRTGGGYTF.